This T cell receptor (beta chain) was sequenced in a study of blood T cell repertoires in COVID-19. The method was immunoSEQ multiplex PCR; TCRdb's version includes in-frame clones alone and lacks a portion of them. The profile shows under 130,000 clones, approximately 84% of them singletons. The germline V gene encodes CDR1 SGHRS and CDR2 YFSETQ. The CDR3 extends over 14 amino acids. V dropped 0 bases and J dropped 1 base, with 8 bases sitting between them. This clonotype was sampled from a human donor in a cohort sampled during active COVID-19. Source material: peripheral blood. This sequence joins TRBV5-1 and TRBJ2-7, with D uncertain. Here the CDR3 reads CASSLEQESYEQYF. The CDR3 bases are TGCGCCAGCAGCTTGGAGCAGGAATCCTACGAGCAGTACTTC.